The clone carrying this T cell receptor (beta chain) was observed a single time. Terminally differentiated effector memory CD45RA+ cells were excluded by CCR7 positive selection of CD45RO-negative cells. Germline lookup yields CDR1 MNHNY and CDR2 SVGAGI (reference sequence). Trimming at V came to 7 bases and at J to 6 bases, leaving 9 bases not matched to a gene. CDR3 length equals 14 residues. The data derive from a study of shared clonotypes between healthy human individuals. The data were produced by immunoSEQ multiplex PCR, yet TCRdb's version contains in-frame clones alone and is incomplete. The sample yields about 1,800,000 clones, approximately 94% seen once.

The chain uses TRBV6-6 and TRBJ1-2; the match to TRBD1 covers 9 bases. The specimen was naive CD8+ T cells sorted from blood. The origin of this receptor is a man between 18 and 35 years old in good health. The CDR3 here is CASTLTTGGHGYTF. CDR3 bases: TGTGCCAGCACCCTAACGACAGGGGGGCATGGCTACACCTTC.